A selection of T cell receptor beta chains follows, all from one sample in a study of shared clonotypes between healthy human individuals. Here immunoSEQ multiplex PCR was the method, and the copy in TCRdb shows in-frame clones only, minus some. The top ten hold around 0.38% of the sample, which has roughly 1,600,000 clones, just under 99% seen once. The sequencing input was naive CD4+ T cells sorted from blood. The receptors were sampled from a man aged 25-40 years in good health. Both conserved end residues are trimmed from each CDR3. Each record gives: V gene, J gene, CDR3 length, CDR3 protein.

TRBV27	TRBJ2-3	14	ASSSPSGRIADTQY
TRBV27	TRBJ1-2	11	ASSGQRLYGYT
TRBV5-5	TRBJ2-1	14	ASSLFSADSYNEQF
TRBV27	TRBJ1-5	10	ASSFSNQPQH
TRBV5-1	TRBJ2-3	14	ASSVYGATRPDTQY
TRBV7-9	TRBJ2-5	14	ASSKGPRDREKTQY
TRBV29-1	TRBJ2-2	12	SVERTVGAGELF
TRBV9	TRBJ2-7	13	ASSLLTGGLDEQY
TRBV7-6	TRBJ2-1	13	ASSKGQGKNNEQF
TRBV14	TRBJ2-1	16	ASSPGPSRSGTDNEQF
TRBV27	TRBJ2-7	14	ASSPRLAGGLYEQY
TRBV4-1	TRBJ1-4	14	ASSQGTLDSRVKLF
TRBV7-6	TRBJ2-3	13	ASSLGTSGADTQY
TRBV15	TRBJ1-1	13	ATSRAGQENTEAF
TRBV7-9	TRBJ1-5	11	ASSEVGGQPQH
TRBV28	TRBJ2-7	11	ASSLVGGYEQY
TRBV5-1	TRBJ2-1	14	ASSLARLAGGNEQF
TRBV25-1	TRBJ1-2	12	ASSDLGRGEGYT
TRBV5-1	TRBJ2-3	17	ASSSSGLAGGRRPDTQY
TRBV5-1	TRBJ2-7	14	ASSLVVGPVVYEQY
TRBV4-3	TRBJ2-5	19	ASSRGSQPGGAASLGETQY
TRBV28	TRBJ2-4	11	ASSSGKRDIQY
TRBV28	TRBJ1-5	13	ASSFGGEGYQPQH
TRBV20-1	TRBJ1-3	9	SAGTGNTIY
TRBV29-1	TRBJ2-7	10	SVEGVSYEQY
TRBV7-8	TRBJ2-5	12	ASSTGTLQETQY
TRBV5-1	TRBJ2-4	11	ASSLYPGQGLY
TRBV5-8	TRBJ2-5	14	ASSFAGVGQTETQY
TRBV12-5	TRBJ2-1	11	ASGLTGTDEQF
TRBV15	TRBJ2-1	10	ATSREADEQF
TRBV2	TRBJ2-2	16	ASSEARTSGPNTGELF
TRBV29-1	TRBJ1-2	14	SVGKVREMQNSGYT
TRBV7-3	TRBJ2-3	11	ASSPGEGDTQY
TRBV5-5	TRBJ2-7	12	ASSPGPARYEQY
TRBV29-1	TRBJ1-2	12	SVDYSPSYYGYT
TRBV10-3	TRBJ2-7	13	AISDTGTSIDEQY
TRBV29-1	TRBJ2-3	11	SVSDRAGDTQY
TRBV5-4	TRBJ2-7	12	ASSPRGAVYEQY
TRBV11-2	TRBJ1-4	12	ASSLARASEKLF
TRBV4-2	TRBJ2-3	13	ASSHPGQNTDTQY
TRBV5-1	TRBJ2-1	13	ASSPGTSEYNEQF
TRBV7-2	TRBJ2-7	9	ASSLSYEQY
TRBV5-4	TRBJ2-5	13	ASSPKTGEGETQY
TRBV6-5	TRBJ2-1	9	ASGRGNEQF
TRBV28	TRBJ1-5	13	ASRAGTGTIQPQH
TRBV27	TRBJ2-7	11	ASSLPGAVQQY
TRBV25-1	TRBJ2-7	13	ASSGASGRGYEQY
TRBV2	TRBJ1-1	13	ASSDRRTGNTEAF
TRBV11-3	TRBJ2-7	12	ASSLRAGNHEQY